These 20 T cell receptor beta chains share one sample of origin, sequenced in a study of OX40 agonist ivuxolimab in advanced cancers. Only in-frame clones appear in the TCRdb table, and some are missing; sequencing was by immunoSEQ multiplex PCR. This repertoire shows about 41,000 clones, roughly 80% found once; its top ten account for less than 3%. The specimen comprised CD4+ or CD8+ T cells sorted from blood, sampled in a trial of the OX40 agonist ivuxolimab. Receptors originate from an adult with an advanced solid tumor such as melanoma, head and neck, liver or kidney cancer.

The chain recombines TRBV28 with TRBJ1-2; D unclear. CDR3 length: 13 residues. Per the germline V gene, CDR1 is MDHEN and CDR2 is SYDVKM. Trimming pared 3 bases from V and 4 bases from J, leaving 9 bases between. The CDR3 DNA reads TGTGCCAGCAGTTTCTCCGTTAGCTATGGCTACACCTTC. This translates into CASSFSVSYGYTF.

CDR3 protein: CASSLPTVNTEAFF. In DNA form, the CDR3 reads TGTGCCAGTAGTCTCCCTACGGTGAACACTGAAGCTTTCTTT. The chain uses TRBV19 and TRBJ1-1, with D unresolved. CDR1 is LNHDA, CDR2 SQIVND, per germline (reference sequence). The V and J ends lost 5 bases and 0 bases respectively, with 10 bases between them. The CDR3 spans 14 residues.

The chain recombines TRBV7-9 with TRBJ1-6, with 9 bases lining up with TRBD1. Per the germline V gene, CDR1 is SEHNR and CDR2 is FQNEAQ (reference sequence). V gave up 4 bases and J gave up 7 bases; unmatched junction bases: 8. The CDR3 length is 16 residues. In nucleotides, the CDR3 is TGTGCCAGCAGCTCCCCGTCCGGGACAGGGAATTCACCCCTCCACTTT. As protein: CASSSPSGTGNSPLHF.

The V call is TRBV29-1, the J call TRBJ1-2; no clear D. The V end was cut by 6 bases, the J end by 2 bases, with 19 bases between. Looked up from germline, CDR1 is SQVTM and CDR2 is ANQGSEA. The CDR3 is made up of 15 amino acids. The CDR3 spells CSVSPRTGGNYGYTF. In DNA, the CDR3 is TGCAGCGTCTCCCCCCGAACGGGTGGGAACTATGGCTACACCTTC.

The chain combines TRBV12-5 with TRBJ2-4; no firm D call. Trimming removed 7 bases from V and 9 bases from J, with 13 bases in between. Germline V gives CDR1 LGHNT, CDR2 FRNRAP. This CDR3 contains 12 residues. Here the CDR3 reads CASATIDSIQYF. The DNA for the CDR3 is TGTGCTAGTGCCACGATTGATAGCATTCAGTACTTC.

The CDR3 reads CASSLGRNQFF. CDR3 DNA sequence: TGTGCCAGCAGCTTAGGGAGAAACCAGTTCTTC. This chain connects TRBV11-3 to TRBJ2-1; D not resolved. V was shortened by 1 base and J by 13 bases, with 8 bases between the two germline ends. This CDR3 has 11 residues. Germline CDR1 is SGHNT and CDR2 is YENEEA.

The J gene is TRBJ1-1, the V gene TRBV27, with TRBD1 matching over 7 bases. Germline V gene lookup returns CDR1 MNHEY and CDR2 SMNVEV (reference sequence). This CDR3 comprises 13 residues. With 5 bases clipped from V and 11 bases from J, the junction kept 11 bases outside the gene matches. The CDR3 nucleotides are TGTGCCAGCAGTCTTCGACAGGGAAATTGGGCTTTCTTT. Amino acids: CASSLRQGNWAFF.

CDR3 residues: CASSSSGRDDTQYF. The CDR3 DNA reads as TGTGCCAGCAGTTCTAGCGGGAGGGATGATACGCAGTATTTT. This chain uses TRBV28 with TRBJ2-3; 12 nucleotides line up with TRBD2. The CDR3 extends over 14 amino acids. Losses at the gene ends were 4 bases for V and 6 bases for J; bases not matched to a gene: 2. Germline CDR1 is MDHEN and CDR2 is SYDVKM.

For the CDR3, the DNA is TGTGCCAGCAGCCCCTCAGGGGGCGCAGAGACCCAGTACTTC. Its protein is CASSPSGGAETQYF. The chain carries TRBV7-2 and TRBJ2-5, with 8 bases identical to TRBD1. The germline V gene has CDR1 SGHTA and CDR2 FQGNSA. Trimming took 5 bases from V and 4 from J; bases not matched to a gene: 6. This CDR3 is built from 14 residues. The full variable domain, in which reference TRBV7-2 and TRBJ2-5 provide the parts outside the CDR3, is GAGVSQSPSNKVTEKGKDVELRCDPISGHTALYWYRQSLGQGLEFLIYFQGNSAPDKSGLPSDRFSAERTGGSVSTLTIQRTQQEDSAVYLCASSPSGGAETQYFGPGTRLLVL.

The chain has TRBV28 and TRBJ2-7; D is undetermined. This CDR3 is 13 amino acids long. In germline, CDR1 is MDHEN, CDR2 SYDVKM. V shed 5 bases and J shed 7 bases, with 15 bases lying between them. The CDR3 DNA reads TGTGCCAGCAGTCAAGGAGCCTTGGGGGAGCAGTACTTC. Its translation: CASSQGALGEQYF.

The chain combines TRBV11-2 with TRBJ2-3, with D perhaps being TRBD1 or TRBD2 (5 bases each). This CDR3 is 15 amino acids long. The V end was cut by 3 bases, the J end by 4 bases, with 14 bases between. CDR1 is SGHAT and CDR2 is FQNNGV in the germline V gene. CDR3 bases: TGTGCCAGCAGCTTTATAGGGGAGCGTGCAGATACGCAGTATTTT. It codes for CASSFIGERADTQYF.

As DNA, the CDR3 is TGTGCCAGCAAGCTAGCGGGATACTCCTACAATGAGCAGTTCTTC. Protein sequence: CASKLAGYSYNEQFF. V is TRBV28 and J is TRBJ2-1; 9 bases align to TRBD2. This CDR3 comprises 15 residues. Germline V gene lookup returns CDR1 MDHEN and CDR2 SYDVKM. V shed 7 bases, J shed 0 bases, and the junction held 4 bases outside the gene matches.

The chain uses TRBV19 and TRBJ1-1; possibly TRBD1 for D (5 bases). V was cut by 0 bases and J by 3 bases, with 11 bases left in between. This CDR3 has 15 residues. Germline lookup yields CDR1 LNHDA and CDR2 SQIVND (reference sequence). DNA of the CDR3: TGTGCCAGTAGTATAGAGCGCAGGGCCCACACTGAAGCTTTCTTT. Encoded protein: CASSIERRAHTEAFF.

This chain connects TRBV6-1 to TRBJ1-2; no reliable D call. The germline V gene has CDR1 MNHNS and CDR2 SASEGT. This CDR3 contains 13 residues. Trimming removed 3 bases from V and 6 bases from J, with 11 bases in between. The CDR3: CASSEARYNGYTF. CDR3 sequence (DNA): TGTGCCAGCAGTGAGGCCCGATATAATGGCTACACCTTC.

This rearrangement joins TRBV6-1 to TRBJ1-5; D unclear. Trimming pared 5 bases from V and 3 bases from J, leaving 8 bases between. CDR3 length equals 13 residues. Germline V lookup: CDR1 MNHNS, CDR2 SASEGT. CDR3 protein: CASSNSFNQPQHF. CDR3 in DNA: TGTGCCAGCAGTAACAGTTTCAATCAGCCCCAGCATTTT.

The CDR3 sequence: CASSQEKSSVTYEQYF. Written as DNA, the CDR3 is TGTGCCAGCAGCCAAGAGAAATCTAGCGTTACCTACGAGCAGTACTTC. The chain employs TRBV4-2 and TRBJ2-7; possibly TRBD2 for D (6 bases). The V end was cut by 0 bases, the J end by 2 bases, with 14 bases between. CDR3 size: 16 residues. Per the germline V gene, CDR1 is LGHNA and CDR2 is YNFKEQ.

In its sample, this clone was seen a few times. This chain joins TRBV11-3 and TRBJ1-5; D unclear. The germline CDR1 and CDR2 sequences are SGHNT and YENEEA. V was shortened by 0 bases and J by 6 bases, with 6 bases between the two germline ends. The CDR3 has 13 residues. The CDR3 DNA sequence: TGTGCCAGCAGCTTAGATGAGACTCAGCCCCAGCATTTT. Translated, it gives CASSLDETQPQHF.

The CDR3 loop is CASSYLGVYEQYF. The CDR3 nucleotides are TGTGCCAGCAGTTACCTAGGGGTATACGAGCAGTACTTC. The V gene is TRBV6-6, the J gene TRBJ2-7, with D possibly being TRBD1 (5 bases). Trimming shortened V by 2 bases and J by 4 bases, and 9 bases separated the two germline ends. Germline V lookup: CDR1 MNHNY, CDR2 SVGAGI (reference sequence). The CDR3 covers 13 residues.

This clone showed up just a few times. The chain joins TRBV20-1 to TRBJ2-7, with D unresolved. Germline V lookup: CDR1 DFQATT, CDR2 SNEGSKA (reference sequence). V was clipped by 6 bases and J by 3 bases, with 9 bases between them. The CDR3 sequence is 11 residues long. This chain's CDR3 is CSASDLYEQYF. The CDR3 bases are TGCAGTGCCAGCGACCTCTACGAGCAGTACTTC.

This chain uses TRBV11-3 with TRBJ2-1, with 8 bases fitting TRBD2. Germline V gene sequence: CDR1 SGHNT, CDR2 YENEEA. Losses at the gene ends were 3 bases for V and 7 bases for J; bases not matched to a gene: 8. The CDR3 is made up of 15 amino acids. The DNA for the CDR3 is TGTGCCAGCAGCTTGCAGGCGGGAGGTCCGAATGAGCAGTTCTTC. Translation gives CASSLQAGGPNEQFF.